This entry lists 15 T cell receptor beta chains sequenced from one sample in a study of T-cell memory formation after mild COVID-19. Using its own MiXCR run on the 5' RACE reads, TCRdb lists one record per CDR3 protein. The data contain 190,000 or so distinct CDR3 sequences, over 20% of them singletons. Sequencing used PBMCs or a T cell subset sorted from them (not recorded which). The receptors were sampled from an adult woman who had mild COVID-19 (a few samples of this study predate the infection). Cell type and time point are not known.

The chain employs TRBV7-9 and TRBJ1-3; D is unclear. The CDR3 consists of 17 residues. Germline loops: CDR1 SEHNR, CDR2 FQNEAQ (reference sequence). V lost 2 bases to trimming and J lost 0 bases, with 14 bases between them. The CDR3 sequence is CASSLSPGILSGNTIYF. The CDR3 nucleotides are TGTGCCAGCAGCTTATCCCCCGGCATACTCTCTGGAAACACCATATATTTT.

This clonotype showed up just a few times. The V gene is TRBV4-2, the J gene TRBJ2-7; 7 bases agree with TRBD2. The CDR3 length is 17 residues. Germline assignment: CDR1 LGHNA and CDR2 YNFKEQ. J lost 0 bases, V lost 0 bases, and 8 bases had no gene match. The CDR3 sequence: CASSQDSREASSYEQYF. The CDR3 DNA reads TGTGCCAGCAGCCAAGATTCACGGGAGGCGAGCTCCTACGAGCAGTACTTC.

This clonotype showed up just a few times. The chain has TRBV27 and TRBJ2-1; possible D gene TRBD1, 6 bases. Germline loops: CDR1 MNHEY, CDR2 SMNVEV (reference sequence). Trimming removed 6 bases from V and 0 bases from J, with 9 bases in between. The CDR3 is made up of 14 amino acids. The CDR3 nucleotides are TGTGCCAGCAGGCTGACAGGCTCCTACAATGAGCAGTTCTTC. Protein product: CASRLTGSYNEQFF.

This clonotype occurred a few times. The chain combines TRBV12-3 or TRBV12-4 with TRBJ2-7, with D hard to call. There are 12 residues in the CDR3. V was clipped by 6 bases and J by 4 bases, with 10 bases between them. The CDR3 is CASSPTAYEQYF. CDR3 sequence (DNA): TGTGCCAGCAGCCCCACAGCTTACGAGCAGTACTTC.

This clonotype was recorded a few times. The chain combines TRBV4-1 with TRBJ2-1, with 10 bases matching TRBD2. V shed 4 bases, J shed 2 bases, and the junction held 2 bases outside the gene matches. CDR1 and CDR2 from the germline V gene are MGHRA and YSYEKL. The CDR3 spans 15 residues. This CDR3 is CASSPTSGTYNEQFF. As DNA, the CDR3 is TGCGCCAGCAGCCCAACTAGCGGGACCTACAATGAGCAGTTCTTC.

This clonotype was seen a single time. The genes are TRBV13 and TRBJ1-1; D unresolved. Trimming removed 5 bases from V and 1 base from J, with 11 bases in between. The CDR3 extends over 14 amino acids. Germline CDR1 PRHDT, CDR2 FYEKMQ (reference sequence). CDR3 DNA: TGTGCCAGCAGCCCGGGCAGATGGAACACTGAAGCTTTCTTT. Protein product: CASSPGRWNTEAFF.

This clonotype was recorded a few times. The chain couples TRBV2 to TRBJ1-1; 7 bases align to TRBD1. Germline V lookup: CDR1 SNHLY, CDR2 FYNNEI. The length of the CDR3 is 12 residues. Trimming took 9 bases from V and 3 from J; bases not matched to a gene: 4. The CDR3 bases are TGTGCCAGAGGGGGCGTCGACACTGAAGCTTTCTTT. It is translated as CARGGVDTEAFF.

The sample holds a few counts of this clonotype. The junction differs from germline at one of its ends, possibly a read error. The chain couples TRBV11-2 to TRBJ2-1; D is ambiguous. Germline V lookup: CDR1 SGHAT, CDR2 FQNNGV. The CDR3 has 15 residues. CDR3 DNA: TGTGCAAGCAGCTTTGATTCGAGCTCCTACAATGAGCAGTTCTTC. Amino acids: CASSFDSSSYNEQFF.

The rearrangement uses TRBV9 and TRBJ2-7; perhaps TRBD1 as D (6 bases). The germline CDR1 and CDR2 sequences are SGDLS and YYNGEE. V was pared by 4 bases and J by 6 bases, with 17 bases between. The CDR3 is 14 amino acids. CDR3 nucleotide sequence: TGTGCCAGCAGCCCATGGGACACGGCGGGCGAGCAGTACTTC. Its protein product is CASSPWDTAGEQYF.

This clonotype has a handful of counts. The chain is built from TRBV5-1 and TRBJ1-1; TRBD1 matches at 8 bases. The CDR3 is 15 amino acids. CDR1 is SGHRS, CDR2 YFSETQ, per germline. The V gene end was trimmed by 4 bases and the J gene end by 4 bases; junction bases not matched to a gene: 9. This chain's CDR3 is CASSGLTGDGTEAFF. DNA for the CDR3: TGCGCCAGCAGCGGTTTGACAGGGGACGGCACTGAAGCTTTCTTT. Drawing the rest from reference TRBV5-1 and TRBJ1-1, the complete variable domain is KAGVTQTPRYLIKTRGQQVTLSCSPISGHRSVSWYQQTPGQGLQFLFEYFSETQRNKGNFPGRFSGRQFSNSRSEMNVSTLELGDSALYLCASSGLTGDGTEAFFGQGTRLTVV.

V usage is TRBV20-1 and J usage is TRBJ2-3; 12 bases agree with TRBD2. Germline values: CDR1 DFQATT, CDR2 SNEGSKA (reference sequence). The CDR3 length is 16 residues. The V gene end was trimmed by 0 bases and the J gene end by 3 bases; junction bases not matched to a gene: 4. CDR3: CSARELAGGPTDTQYF. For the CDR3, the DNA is TGCAGTGCTAGAGAGCTAGCGGGAGGGCCAACAGATACGCAGTATTTT.

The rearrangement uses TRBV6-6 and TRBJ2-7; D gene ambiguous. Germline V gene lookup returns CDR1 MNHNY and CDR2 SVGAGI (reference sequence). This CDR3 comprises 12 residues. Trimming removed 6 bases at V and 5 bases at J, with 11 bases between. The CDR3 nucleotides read TGTGCCAGCAGAACCTCGACTGACGAGCAGTACTTC. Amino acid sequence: CASRTSTDEQYF.

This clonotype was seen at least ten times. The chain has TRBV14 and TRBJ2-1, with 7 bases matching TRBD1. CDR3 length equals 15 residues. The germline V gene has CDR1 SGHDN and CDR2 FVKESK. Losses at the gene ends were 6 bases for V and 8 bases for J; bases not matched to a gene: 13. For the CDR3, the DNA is TGTGCCAGCAGGTCCTCGACAGGGTATGGGGATGAGCAGTTCTTC. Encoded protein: CASRSSTGYGDEQFF.

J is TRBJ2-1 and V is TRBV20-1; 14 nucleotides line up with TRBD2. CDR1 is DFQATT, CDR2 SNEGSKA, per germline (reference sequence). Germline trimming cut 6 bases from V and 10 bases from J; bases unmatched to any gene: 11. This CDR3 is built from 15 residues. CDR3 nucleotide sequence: TGCAGTGCAACTACTGGGACTAGCGGGAGCCACGAGCAGTTCTTC. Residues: CSATTGTSGSHEQFF.

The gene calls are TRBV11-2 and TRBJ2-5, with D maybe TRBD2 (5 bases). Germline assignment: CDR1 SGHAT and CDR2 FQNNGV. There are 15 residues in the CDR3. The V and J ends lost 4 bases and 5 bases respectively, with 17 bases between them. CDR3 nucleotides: TGTGCCAGCAGCTGGGTTGGAGGAATCGGGGAGACCCAGTACTTC. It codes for CASSWVGGIGETQYF.